This is a list of T cell receptor beta chains from one sample in a study of CD8+ T cells in alopecia areata. The protocol was immunoSEQ multiplex PCR, while the TCRdb copy is restricted to in-frame clones and leaves out a portion. The sample shows under 300,000 clones, 60% of them seen only once. The sample here was CD4+ T cells sorted from blood, taken around week 53, from a patient treated with tofacitinib. Receptors originate from a human donor with alopecia areata. The CDR3 runs from the conserved cysteine through the conserved F or W. Each record gives: J gene, clone size, V gene, D gene, CDR3 protein, CDR3 DNA. D genes are given only for firm matches. Size is stated for part of the rows, as once, few or many counts, or as a class when the clone is expanded.

J: TRBJ2-6; size: -; V: TRBV7-2; D: -; CDR3: CASSFTGAGANVLTF; DNA: TGTGCCAGCAGCTTCACCGGGGCTGGGGCCAACGTCCTGACTTTC
J: TRBJ2-1; size: -; V: TRBV29-1; D: TRBD2; CDR3: CSALTRGGNWNEQFF; DNA: TGCAGCGCTCTGACACGGGGGGGAAATTGGAATGAGCAGTTCTTC
J: TRBJ2-4; size: -; V: TRBV10-3; D: -; CDR3: CATTDPAKNIQYF; DNA: TGTGCCACCACGGACCCAGCCAAAAACATTCAGTACTTC
J: TRBJ1-5; size: -; V: TRBV30; D: -; CDR3: CAWSVRAGAHQPQHF; DNA: TGTGCCTGGAGTGTTCGGGCAGGGGCGCATCAGCCCCAGCATTTT
J: TRBJ1-4; size: few; V: TRBV7-8; D: -; CDR3: CASSLGGGDEKLFF; DNA: TGTGCCAGCAGCTTAGGGGGAGGGGATGAAAAACTGTTTTTT
J: TRBJ1-2; size: few; V: TRBV30; D: -; CDR3: CAWSPDIRERGYTF; DNA: TGTGCCTGGAGTCCGGACATCCGAGAACGGGGCTACACCTTC
J: TRBJ1-2; size: -; V: TRBV5-4; D: -; CDR3: CASSLVGRQRNYGYTF; DNA: TGTGCCAGCAGCTTGGTGGGACGCCAGAGGAACTATGGCTACACCTTC
J: TRBJ1-6; size: -; V: TRBV18; D: -; CDR3: CASSPDILGNYNSPLHF; DNA: TGTGCCAGCTCACCAGACATTCTAGGCAATTATAATTCACCCCTCCACTTT
J: TRBJ2-7; size: -; V: TRBV11-2; D: -; CDR3: CASSLVQIYEQYF; DNA: TGTGCCAGCAGCTTAGTACAGATTTACGAGCAGTACTTC
J: TRBJ2-2; size: -; V: TRBV7-9; D: -; CDR3: CASTLNTGELFF; DNA: TGTGCCAGCACCTTGAACACCGGGGAGCTGTTTTTT
J: TRBJ1-5; size: few; V: TRBV25-1; D: -; CDR3: CASSPRAGNNQPQHF; DNA: TGTGCCAGCAGCCCCAGGGCAGGGAACAATCAGCCCCAGCATTTT
J: TRBJ1-1; size: -; V: TRBV30; D: -; CDR3: CAWSPGATEAFF; DNA: TGTGCCTGGAGCCCGGGGGCCACTGAAGCTTTCTTT
J: TRBJ2-7; size: -; V: TRBV30; D: -; CDR3: CACGGPREQYF; DNA: TGTGCCTGTGGGGGTCCCCGGGAGCAGTACTTC
J: TRBJ1-2; size: -; V: TRBV5-1; D: TRBD1; CDR3: CASSAGQGRNYGYTF; DNA: TGCGCCAGCAGCGCCGGACAGGGAAGAAACTATGGCTACACCTTC
J: TRBJ1-2; size: -; V: TRBV29-1; D: -; CDR3: CSVDPHGQTNYGYTF; DNA: TGCAGCGTTGATCCCCACGGACAGACTAACTATGGCTACACCTTC
J: TRBJ2-5; size: -; V: TRBV4-3; D: -; CDR3: CASSQDRFVTRGTQYF; DNA: TGCGCCAGCAGCCAAGATCGGTTTGTTACTCGGGGGACCCAGTACTTC
J: TRBJ1-1; size: -; V: TRBV6-5; D: -; CDR3: CASSHRNTEAFF; DNA: TGTGCCAGCAGTCATCGGAACACTGAAGCTTTCTTT
J: TRBJ2-7; size: few; V: TRBV29-1; D: -; CDR3: CSVEGDLPYEQYF; DNA: TGCAGCGTTGAAGGGGACCTTCCATACGAGCAGTACTTC
J: TRBJ2-7; size: -; V: TRBV30; D: -; CDR3: CASGVYEQYF; DNA: TGTGCCTCGGGGGTCTACGAGCAGTACTTC
J: TRBJ1-2; size: -; V: TRBV4-3; D: TRBD1; CDR3: CASSQDPRLDTGGRGYTF; DNA: TGCGCCAGCAGCCAAGATCCAAGGCTTGACACAGGGGGACGTGGCTACACCTTC
J: TRBJ1-1; size: -; V: TRBV16; D: -; CDR3: CASSLLYTEAFF; DNA: TGTGCCAGCAGCCTTCTCTACACTGAAGCTTTCTTT
J: TRBJ2-3; size: -; V: TRBV5-1; D: TRBD1; CDR3: CASSLGQGRDTQYF; DNA: TGCGCCAGCAGCTTGGGACAGGGCAGAGATACGCAGTATTTT
J: TRBJ1-2; size: -; V: TRBV25-1; D: -; CDR3: CASSESGYYGYTF; DNA: TGTGCCAGCAGTGAATCAGGATACTATGGCTACACCTTC
J: TRBJ1-2; size: -; V: TRBV30; D: -; CDR3: CAWSRREDYGYTF; DNA: TGTGCCTGGAGCCGAAGGGAGGACTATGGCTACACCTTC
J: TRBJ1-5; size: -; V: TRBV2; D: -; CDR3: CAGRDSSGYQPQHF; DNA: TGTGCCGGGCGAGACAGCTCGGGTTATCAGCCCCAGCATTTT
J: TRBJ2-2; size: -; V: TRBV30; D: -; CDR3: CAWSGPRAANTGELFF; DNA: TGTGCCTGGAGTGGTCCCCGGGCCGCGAACACCGGGGAGCTGTTTTTT
J: TRBJ2-5; size: few; V: TRBV29-1; D: TRBD2; CDR3: CSAGGTTETQYF; DNA: TGCAGCGCTGGTGGGACTACCGAGACCCAGTACTTC
J: TRBJ2-1; size: -; V: TRBV29-1; D: -; CDR3: CSVRFRLGNEQFF; DNA: TGCAGCGTGCGCTTTAGGTTGGGCAATGAGCAGTTCTTC
J: TRBJ1-5; size: -; V: TRBV5-6; D: TRBD1; CDR3: CASSLGQGQQPQHF; DNA: TGTGCCAGCAGCCTCGGACAGGGGCAGCAGCCCCAGCATTTT
J: TRBJ2-2; size: -; V: TRBV6-5; D: TRBD1; CDR3: CASSYRGQGIDGELFF; DNA: TGTGCCAGCAGTTACCGGGGACAGGGGATCGACGGGGAGCTGTTTTTT
J: TRBJ1-3; size: -; V: TRBV9; D: -; CDR3: CASSISSGNTIYF; DNA: TGTGCCAGCTCCATAAGCTCTGGAAACACCATATATTTT
J: TRBJ2-5; size: -; V: TRBV18; D: -; CDR3: CASSPGLQETQYF; DNA: TGTGCCAGCTCACCCGGGTTACAAGAGACCCAGTACTTC
J: TRBJ2-3; size: few; V: TRBV19; D: -; CDR3: CASSIVGTDTQYF; DNA: TGTGCCAGTAGTATAGTTGGCACAGATACGCAGTATTTT
J: TRBJ2-3; size: -; V: TRBV18; D: -; CDR3: CASSQLTIQRWAYTDTQYF; DNA: TGTGCCAGCTCACAACTTACCATCCAGCGGTGGGCCTACACAGATACGCAGTATTTT
J: TRBJ1-1; size: -; V: TRBV5-1; D: -; CDR3: CASSFGDGGTEAFF; DNA: TGCGCCAGCAGCTTCGGGGATGGAGGCACTGAAGCTTTCTTT
J: TRBJ2-5; size: many; V: TRBV7-3; D: -; CDR3: CASSPGAQETQYF; DNA: TGTGCCAGCAGCCCCGGGGCCCAAGAGACCCAGTACTTC
J: TRBJ2-2; size: -; V: TRBV13; D: TRBD1; CDR3: CASSLGQGVTGELFF; DNA: TGTGCCAGCAGCTTAGGACAGGGGGTCACCGGGGAGCTGTTTTTT
J: TRBJ2-3; size: few; V: TRBV7-9; D: -; CDR3: CASSFFARTDTQYF; DNA: TGTGCCAGCAGCTTCTTCGCACGCACAGATACGCAGTATTTT
J: TRBJ2-3; size: few; V: TRBV7-9; D: -; CDR3: CARKGLSTDTQYF; DNA: TGTGCCCGTAAGGGGCTTTCTACAGATACGCAGTATTTT
J: TRBJ1-1; size: -; V: TRBV27; D: -; CDR3: CASRPGGLGRGTEAFF; DNA: TGTGCCAGCAGGCCAGGAGGCCTCGGCCGGGGCACTGAAGCTTTCTTT
J: TRBJ2-7; size: few; V: TRBV4-1; D: -; CDR3: CASSQRTDGSYEQYF; DNA: TGCGCCAGCAGCCAACGCACCGACGGCTCCTACGAGCAGTACTTC
J: TRBJ2-3; size: -; V: TRBV14; D: TRBD2; CDR3: CASSHYSGGTDTQYF; DNA: TGTGCCAGCAGCCATTATAGCGGGGGCACAGATACGCAGTATTTT
J: TRBJ1-3; size: few; V: TRBV29-1; D: -; CDR3: CSVETAGNTIYF; DNA: TGCAGCGTCGAGACGGCAGGAAACACCATATATTTT
J: TRBJ2-5; size: -; V: TRBV30; D: TRBD1; CDR3: CARNTGTGSQETQYF; DNA: TGTGCCCGAAACACCGGGACAGGGAGCCAAGAGACCCAGTACTTC
J: TRBJ1-1; size: -; V: TRBV6-5; D: -; CDR3: CASSYGSVNTEAFF; DNA: TGTGCCAGCAGTTACGGTTCCGTGAACACTGAAGCTTTCTTT
J: TRBJ2-7; size: -; V: TRBV27; D: TRBD2; CDR3: CASSPYLGSSGWSYEQYF; DNA: TGTGCCAGCAGTCCATACCTGGGGAGTAGCGGGTGGTCCTACGAGCAGTACTTC
J: TRBJ1-5; size: few; V: TRBV10-3; D: -; CDR3: CAISENLSNQPQHF; DNA: TGTGCCATCAGTGAGAACCTTAGCAATCAGCCCCAGCATTTT
J: TRBJ1-1; size: few; V: TRBV6-5; D: -; CDR3: CASSHSWVGTEAFF; DNA: TGTGCCAGCAGCCACAGTTGGGTCGGGACTGAAGCTTTCTTT
J: TRBJ2-6; size: -; V: TRBV23-1; D: -; CDR3: CASSQWGSGANVLTF; DNA: TGCGCCAGCAGTCAATGGGGCTCTGGGGCCAACGTCCTGACTTTC
J: TRBJ2-7; size: -; V: TRBV30; D: -; CDR3: CAWRGPYEQYF; DNA: TGTGCCTGGAGGGGTCCGTACGAGCAGTACTTC
J: TRBJ2-7; size: once; V: TRBV9; D: TRBD2; CDR3: CASSPRGGAPYEQYF; DNA: TGTGCCAGCAGCCCCCGGGGGGGGGCTCCCTACGAGCAGTACTTC
J: TRBJ2-7; size: -; V: TRBV15; D: TRBD2; CDR3: CATSRDLAGVAYEQYF; DNA: TGTGCCACCAGCAGAGATTTGGCGGGGGTGGCCTACGAGCAGTACTTC
J: TRBJ2-3; size: -; V: TRBV4-3; D: TRBD2; CDR3: CASSPLAGGPTRQYF; DNA: TGCGCCAGCAGCCCGTTAGCGGGGGGGCCTACGAGGCAGTATTTT
J: TRBJ1-2; size: -; V: TRBV6-5; D: -; CDR3: CASSYWKGPGGYTF; DNA: TGTGCCAGCAGTTACTGGAAGGGGCCCGGAGGCTACACCTTC
J: TRBJ2-5; size: -; V: TRBV7-2; D: -; CDR3: CASSLVGQQETQYF; DNA: TGTGCCAGCAGCTTAGTTGGACAACAAGAGACCCAGTACTTC
J: TRBJ1-1; size: -; V: TRBV18; D: -; CDR3: CASSPRRINTEAFF; DNA: TGTGCCAGCTCACCCAGGCGGATAAACACTGAAGCTTTCTTT
J: TRBJ2-1; size: -; V: TRBV15; D: -; CDR3: CATTQGSSSYNEQFF; DNA: TGTGCCACCACACAGGGATCGAGCTCCTACAATGAGCAGTTCTTC
J: TRBJ2-3; size: -; V: TRBV4-1; D: TRBD2; CDR3: CASSQDRGGTPLNTQYF; DNA: TGCGCCAGCAGCCAAGATCGGGGGGGGACCCCCCTAAATACGCAGTATTTT
J: TRBJ2-3; size: few; V: TRBV5-1; D: -; CDR3: CASSFRDPTDTQYF; DNA: TGCGCCAGCAGCTTCCGGGATCCCACAGATACGCAGTATTTT